Each of the 29 T cell receptor beta chains below was sequenced from the same sample in a study of OX40 agonist ivuxolimab in advanced cancers. TCRdb keeps only in-frame clones here, not all; method: immunoSEQ multiplex PCR. This table has roughly 70,000 clones, roughly 88% appearing once. The input for sequencing was CD4+ or CD8+ T cells sorted from blood, taken in a trial of the OX40 agonist ivuxolimab. All receptors come from an adult with an advanced solid tumor such as melanoma, head and neck, liver or kidney cancer.

V usage is TRBV7-9 and J usage is TRBJ2-1; possible D gene TRBD1, 5 bases. Trimming stripped 4 bases from V and 8 bases from J, with 15 bases between. Per germline, CDR1 SEHNR and CDR2 FQNEAQ (reference sequence). The CDR3 is 14 amino acids. The CDR3 region is CASSSRAGSDEQFF. The CDR3 region has the DNA TGTGCCAGCAGCTCTAGGGCAGGGTCCGATGAGCAGTTCTTC.

The chain joins TRBV6-1 to TRBJ2-5; 11 nucleotides match TRBD2. Germline lookup yields CDR1 MNHNS and CDR2 SASEGT. The CDR3 length is 15 residues. Trimming removed 6 bases from V and 1 base from J; junction bases left unmatched: 4. The CDR3 loop is CASRGGLAVQETQYF. CDR3 nucleotide sequence: TGTGCCAGCAGGGGGGGACTAGCGGTCCAAGAGACCCAGTACTTC.

This clone was counted only a few times. CDR3 in amino acids: CASSHQSGGRGRTEAFF. Written as DNA, the CDR3 is TGCGCCAGCAGCCACCAGTCTGGGGGCAGGGGGCGCACTGAAGCTTTCTTT. The chain is built from TRBV4-3 and TRBJ1-1, with 8 bases matching TRBD1. Trimming took 3 bases from V and 4 from J; bases not matched to a gene: 13. The germline V gene encodes CDR1 LGHNA and CDR2 YSLEER. The CDR3 length is 17 residues.

The rearrangement uses TRBV10-1 and TRBJ2-3, with 9 bases matching TRBD2. After removal of 0 bases from V and 4 bases from J, the junction contained 5 bases not matched to a gene. The germline V gene encodes CDR1 WNHNN and CDR2 SYGVQD (reference sequence). The CDR3 contains 16 residues. CDR3 nucleotide sequence: TGCGCCAGCAGTGAGTCAGTTAGCGGGAGAGCAGATACGCAGTATTTT. Translation gives CASSESVSGRADTQYF.

The chain joins TRBV5-4 to TRBJ1-4, with 7 bases identical to TRBD1. The CDR3 is 14 amino acids. From germline, CDR1 is SGHNT and CDR2 YYREEE (reference sequence). J was trimmed by 4 bases and V by 4 bases; bases with no gene match: 4. The CDR3 region is CASSIRDSNEKLFF. The CDR3 DNA reads as TGTGCCAGCAGCATCCGGGACAGTAATGAAAAACTGTTTTTT.

V gene TRBV5-1 combines with J gene TRBJ2-5; TRBD2 matches at 15 bases. The junction had 6 bases not matched to a gene; V was cut back by 7 bases and J by 5 bases. CDR1 is SGHRS, CDR2 YFSETQ, per germline. The CDR3 spans 15 residues. CDR3 residues: CASGLAGGPLETQYF. The CDR3 DNA is TGCGCCAGCGGACTAGCGGGAGGGCCATTGGAGACCCAGTACTTC.

The chain recombines TRBV27 with TRBJ2-7, with a weak D call TRBD1 (5 bases). This CDR3 is 12 amino acids long. Trimming took 6 bases from V and 0 from J, leaving 6 bases between them. CDR1 MNHEY and CDR2 SMNVEV come from the germline V gene (reference sequence). The CDR3 spells CASRGPSYEQYF. The CDR3 DNA is TGTGCCAGCAGGGGGCCCTCCTACGAGCAGTACTTC.

Notes on this clone: Other DNA sequences in this specimen translate into the identical CDR3. In DNA, the CDR3 is TGTGCCAGCAGTTTATCGGGGGAGACCCAGTACTTC. It yields the protein CASSLSGETQYF. This chain joins TRBV27 and TRBJ2-5; the D is unclear. From germline, CDR1 is MNHEY and CDR2 SMNVEV (reference sequence). This CDR3 contains 12 residues. V shed 0 bases and J shed 5 bases, with 4 bases lying between them.

The chain employs TRBV12-5 and TRBJ1-1; D possibly corresponds to TRBD1 (5 bases). CDR1 and CDR2 from the germline V gene are LGHNT and FRNRAP. The CDR3 length is 17 residues. V lost 1 base, J lost 1 base, and 16 bases lay in between. The CDR3 region is CASGLARTGTGNTEAFF. The CDR3 coding sequence is TGTGCTAGTGGTTTGGCCCGAACCGGGACGGGGAACACTGAAGCTTTCTTT. The variable domain in full, with the rest retrieved from reference TRBV12-5 and TRBJ1-1, is DARVTQTPRHKVTEMGQEVTMRCQPILGHNTVFWYRQTMMQGLELLAYFRNRAPLDDSGMPKDRFSAEMPDATLATLKIQPSEPRDSAVYFCASGLARTGTGNTEAFFGQGTRLTVV.

J is TRBJ1-2 and V is TRBV4-3, with TRBD1 matching over 7 bases. Unmatched junction bases numbered 12, after V lost 3 bases and J lost 8 bases. Looked up from germline, CDR1 is LGHNA and CDR2 is YSLEER. CDR3 length: 15 amino acids. CDR3 bases: TGCGCCAGCAGCCAGGACAGGCGTCCTTTTTCGGGCTACACCTTC. This encodes CASSQDRRPFSGYTF.

The V and J genes are TRBV7-3 and TRBJ1-3; D is uncertain. The V gene's germline CDR1 is SGHTA and CDR2 FQGTGA. The CDR3 extends over 14 amino acids. Trimming cost V 0 bases and J 2 bases, with 5 bases left between them. CDR3 DNA: TGTGCCAGCAGCTTAACAAGCACTGGAAACACCATATATTTT. Its translation: CASSLTSTGNTIYF. The full variable domain, its missing parts supplied by reference TRBV7-3 and TRBJ1-3, is GAGVSQTPSNKVTEKGKYVELRCDPISGHTALYWYRQSLGQGPEFLIYFQGTGAADDSGLPNDRFFAVRPEGSVSTLKIQRTERGDSAVYLCASSLTSTGNTIYFGEGSWLTVV.

This rearrangement joins TRBV5-4 to TRBJ2-1; the D gene is possibly TRBD1 (6 bases). V was trimmed by 1 base and J by 6 bases, leaving 17 bases between them. The CDR3 runs 16 residues. CDR1 is SGHNT, CDR2 YYREEE, per germline (reference sequence). As DNA, the CDR3 is TGTGCCAGCAGCTTGAGGCCAGGGGCCCTTGGCAATGAGCAGTTCTTC. Residues: CASSLRPGALGNEQFF. Together with reference TRBV5-4 and TRBJ2-1, the CDR3 gives the full variable domain: ETGVTQSPTHLIKTRGQQVTLRCSSQSGHNTVSWYQQALGQGPQFIFQYYREEENGRGNFPPRFSGLQFPNYSSELNVNALELDDSALYLCASSLRPGALGNEQFFGPGTRLTVL.

The genes are TRBV18 and TRBJ1-1; TRBD1 agrees at 7 bases. Germline trimming cut 3 bases from V and 4 bases from J; bases unmatched to any gene: 8. The CDR3 runs 15 residues. Germline V gene sequence: CDR1 KGHSH, CDR2 LQKENI. The CDR3 DNA follows: TGTGCCAGCTCACCCCCCAGGGGGGTAGGCACTGAAGCTTTCTTT. This gives the protein CASSPPRGVGTEAFF.

The J gene is TRBJ2-1, the V gene TRBV11-3, with TRBD1 identical over 7 bases. CDR1 SGHNT and CDR2 YENEEA come from the germline V gene. CDR3 length: 14 amino acids. The V segment lost 3 bases and the J segment 4 bases; nucleotides outside the gene matches: 3. CDR3 bases: TGTGCCAGCAGCTTGGGACAGAGATACAATGAGCAGTTCTTC. It specifies CASSLGQRYNEQFF.

CDR3 protein: CASSTTSTTGELFF. CDR3 nucleotide sequence: TGTGCCAGCAGTACTACCTCGACCACCGGGGAGCTGTTTTTT. The rearrangement links TRBV6-6 to TRBJ2-2; D ambiguous. From germline, CDR1 is MNHNY and CDR2 SVGAGI (reference sequence). With 5 bases removed from V and 4 bases from J, the gap between germline ends came to 11 bases. The CDR3 has 14 amino acids.

V is TRBV29-1 and J is TRBJ1-2, with 7 bases aligning to TRBD1. The V gene end was trimmed by 3 bases and the J gene end by 7 bases; junction bases not matched to a gene: 8. Germline V gene lookup returns CDR1 SQVTM and CDR2 ANQGSEA. This CDR3 has 13 residues. CDR3 residues: CSVEVQGRAGYTF. CDR3 bases: TGCAGCGTTGAGGTACAGGGGAGAGCTGGCTACACCTTC.

This chain uses TRBV15 with TRBJ1-3, with unresolved D. Germline loops: CDR1 LNHNV, CDR2 YYDKDF (reference sequence). CDR3 length equals 15 residues. The V end lost 3 bases, the J end lost 2 bases, and 11 bases lay between the germline ends. Written as DNA, the CDR3 is TGTGCCACCAGCAGTGATCTCCGGGCTGGAAACACCATATATTTT. Residues: CATSSDLRAGNTIYF.

The chain carries TRBV23-1 and TRBJ1-2; D remains ambiguous. TRBV23-1 is known as an ORF, though its function is uncertain. The V and J ends lost 0 bases and 2 bases respectively, with 10 bases between them. The CDR3 consists of 15 residues. CDR3 coding DNA: TGCGCCAGCAGTCAATCGGGGAGGGAAAACTATGGCTACACCTTC. The encoded protein is CASSQSGRENYGYTF.

The chain couples TRBV7-8 to TRBJ1-4; D might be TRBD1 (5 bases). This CDR3 contains 12 residues. The ends were cut back, 3 bases at V and 11 bases at J, with 10 bases in the middle. Germline assignment: CDR1 SGHVS and CDR2 FQNEAQ. The CDR3 region has the DNA TGTGCCAGCAGCTTCGACAGTTGGAAACTGTTTTTT. This gives the protein CASSFDSWKLFF. Drawing the rest from reference TRBV7-8 and TRBJ1-4, the complete variable domain is GAGVSQSPRYKVAKRGQDVALRCDPISGHVSLFWYQQALGQGPEFLTYFQNEAQLDKSGLPSDRFFAERPEGSVSTLKIQRTQQEDSAVYLCASSFDSWKLFFGSGTQLSVL.

This chain uses TRBV11-2 with TRBJ2-6, with D maybe TRBD1 (5 bases). This CDR3 has 15 residues. Germline V lookup: CDR1 SGHAT, CDR2 FQNNGV. The V gene lost 8 bases and the J gene lost 0 bases, with 11 bases spanning the gap. The CDR3 DNA reads as TGTGCCAGCTCCCAAAGGGGCTCTGGGGCCAACGTCCTGACTTTC. This encodes CASSQRGSGANVLTF. The entire variable domain, with the rest obtained from reference TRBV11-2 and TRBJ2-6, is as follows: EAGVAQSPRYKIIEKRQSVAFWCNPISGHATLYWYQQILGQGPKLLIQFQNNGVVDDSQLPKDRFSAERLKGVDSTLKIQPAKLEDSAVYLCASSQRGSGANVLTFGAGSRLTVL.

A word on this clone: One end of the junction does not line up with germline, which may come from a read error. At the DNA level, this CDR3 is encoded by other sequences in the same sample as well. The chain is built from TRBV30 and TRBJ2-7, with TRBD2 identical over 7 bases. The CDR3 has 13 residues. The V gene's germline CDR1 is GTSNPN and CDR2 SVGIG (reference sequence). The DNA of the CDR3 is TGTGCCTGGAGTCCGGGGGGACCCTATGAGCAGTACTTC. This gives the protein CAWSPGGPYEQYF.

This chain links TRBV7-3 with TRBJ2-2; D could derive from TRBD1 or TRBD2 (5 bases each). Trimming stripped 4 bases from V and 7 bases from J, with 10 bases between. Germline lookup yields CDR1 SGHTA and CDR2 FQGTGA. The CDR3 spans 13 residues. CDR3 amino acids: CASSYGGFGELFF. As DNA, the CDR3 is TGTGCCAGCAGCTATGGGGGTTTCGGGGAGCTGTTTTTT.

V gene TRBV5-6 combines with J gene TRBJ1-5, with D unresolved. This CDR3 is built from 13 residues. The V gene's germline CDR1 is SGHDT and CDR2 YYEEEE. With 1 base removed from V and 6 bases from J, the gap between germline ends came to 8 bases. CDR3: CASSLTEVQPQHF. The CDR3 DNA is TGTGCCAGCAGCTTGACCGAAGTTCAGCCCCAGCATTTT. The entire variable domain, with the rest obtained from reference TRBV5-6 and TRBJ1-5, is as follows: DAGVTQSPTHLIKTRGQQVTLRCSPKSGHDTVSWYQQALGQGPQFIFQYYEEEERQRGNFPDRFSGHQFPNYSSELNVNALLLGDSALYLCASSLTEVQPQHFGDGTRLSIL.

This chain links TRBV6-5 with TRBJ2-3, with D possibly TRBD2 on 6 matching bases. Trimming stripped 6 bases from V and 2 bases from J, with 15 bases between. The CDR3 spans 15 residues. Germline V gives CDR1 MNHEY, CDR2 SVGAGI. The CDR3 region is CASSRGRPSTDTQYF. CDR3 coding DNA: TGTGCCAGCAGCCGGGGGAGGCCTTCCACAGATACGCAGTATTTT.

This chain uses TRBV11-3 with TRBJ2-7; 13 nucleotides align to TRBD2. With V trimmed by 0 bases and J by 5 bases, 4 bases remained unmatched. Germline assignment: CDR1 SGHNT and CDR2 YENEEA. The CDR3 sequence is 16 residues long. CDR3 nucleotides: TGTGCCAGCAGCTTAGATACTAGCGGGAGGGGCGACGAGCAGTACTTC. It codes for CASSLDTSGRGDEQYF.

This clone was seen just once. The chain carries TRBV6-1 and TRBJ1-5; maybe TRBD1 (6 bases). This CDR3 contains 15 residues. Germline CDR1 and CDR2: MNHNS and SASEGT. The germline V and J ends were trimmed by 4 bases and 3 bases, with 13 bases remaining between them. CDR3 residues: CASSVIGGANQPQHF. The CDR3 DNA sequence: TGTGCCAGCAGTGTTATAGGGGGGGCCAATCAGCCCCAGCATTTT.

The chain links TRBV25-1 to TRBJ2-1, with TRBD1 matching 7 bases. This CDR3 has 14 amino acids. V trimming: 7 bases; J trimming: 7 bases; junction bases outside the gene matches: 10. Germline V gives CDR1 MGHDK, CDR2 SYGVNS. The CDR3 nucleotides read TGTGCCAGCAAGAAGAGGGGCAGGGGGAATGAGCAGTTCTTC. This gives the protein CASKKRGRGNEQFF.

This chain joins TRBV30 and TRBJ1-1; D is unclear. Trimming removed 3 bases at V and 8 bases at J, with 16 bases between. The germline gives CDR1 GTSNPN, CDR2 SVGIG (reference sequence). The CDR3 length is 13 residues. CDR3 DNA sequence: TGTGCCTGGAGAGGCATGATCGGCCGGGAAGCTTTCTTT. Translating it yields CAWRGMIGREAFF. The variable domain in full, with the rest retrieved from reference TRBV30 and TRBJ1-1, is SQTIHQWPATLVQPVGSPLSLECTVEGTSNPNLYWYRQAAGRGLQLLFYSVGIGQISSEVPQNLSASRPQDRQFILSSKKLLLSDSGFYLCAWRGMIGREAFFGQGTRLTVV.

This chain joins TRBV19 and TRBJ2-4, with D possibly matching TRBD2 (6 bases). Germline CDR1 LNHDA, CDR2 SQIVND (reference sequence). V was pared by 7 bases and J by 3 bases, with 19 bases between. This CDR3 is built from 16 residues. The DNA for the CDR3 is TGTGCCAGTAATATGAGGAGGGAAGATTACAAAAACATTCAGTACTTC. This translates into CASNMRREDYKNIQYF. Variable domain in full (rest from reference TRBV19 and TRBJ2-4): DGGITQSPKYLFRKEGQNVTLSCEQNLNHDAMYWYRQDPGQGLRLIYYSQIVNDFQKGDIAEGYSVSREKKESFPLTVTSAQKNPTAFYLCASNMRREDYKNIQYFGAGTRLSVL.